One T cell receptor beta chain is described in this entry. The sample comes from a study of blood T cell repertoires in COVID-19. Whole-study context: The samples span acute and convalescent COVID-19 from the United States, Italy and Spain. T cells, B-cell-depleted T cells, or PBMCs provided the cDNA or gDNA that served as material.

The germline V gene encodes CDR1 MDHEN and CDR2 SYDVKM. Between the trimmed V and J ends, which lost 5 bases and 5 bases, there was a span of 19 bases. This CDR3 has 16 amino acids. Methods used by the authors: Reference gene primer amplification in the assay estimated nucleated cell counts. Generated by immunoSEQ multiplex PCR, the TCRdb table keeps only in-frame clones and is missing some. That table supplies the V and J calls and clone size; D and trimming were determined from the DNA. The sample includes fewer than 200,000 clones, 90% seen only once; the top ten take approximately 0.56%. The specimen sequenced was peripheral blood. The receptor was derived from a man in his fifties or sixties with acute or convalescent COVID-19. The V and J genes are TRBV28 and TRBJ2-1; D is unresolved. The CDR3 DNA follows: TGTGCCAGCAGTCCCCTGATTACCAGAAATCACAATGAGCAGTTCTTC. Translating gives CASSPLITRNHNEQFF.